The TCR beta chain described here comes from a study of T cell repertoires in cytomegalovirus infection. Whole-study context: An indication of both CMV infection and matching HLA type came from public TCR beta signatures. Study-wide results and caveats: Identification of carriers of CMV plus the relevant HLA was performed using cumulative public TCR beta family frequency.

V lost 2 bases and J 0 bases, leaving 11 bases between the germline ends. CDR1 and CDR2 (germline): SGHTA, FQGNSA. The CDR3 is made up of 15 amino acids. This clonotype was seen more than once but under ten times. Its target is not known. TCRdb re-derived calls from the reads in MiXCR, one entry per CDR3 protein. The sample contains about 360,000 distinct CDR3 sequences, 15% to 20% of which appear only once. V and J are TRBV7-2 and TRBJ2-7; tentative D call: TRBD2 (6 bases). The sequencing sample was made of PBMCs. This TCR derives from a human donor in good health (CMV status not recorded). Some clones in this sample may be carry-over from other donors' samples. The chain's CDR3 is CASSLNGGASYEQYF. CDR3 coding DNA: TGTGCCAGCAGCTTAAATGGCGGGGCCTCCTACGAGCAGTACTTC.